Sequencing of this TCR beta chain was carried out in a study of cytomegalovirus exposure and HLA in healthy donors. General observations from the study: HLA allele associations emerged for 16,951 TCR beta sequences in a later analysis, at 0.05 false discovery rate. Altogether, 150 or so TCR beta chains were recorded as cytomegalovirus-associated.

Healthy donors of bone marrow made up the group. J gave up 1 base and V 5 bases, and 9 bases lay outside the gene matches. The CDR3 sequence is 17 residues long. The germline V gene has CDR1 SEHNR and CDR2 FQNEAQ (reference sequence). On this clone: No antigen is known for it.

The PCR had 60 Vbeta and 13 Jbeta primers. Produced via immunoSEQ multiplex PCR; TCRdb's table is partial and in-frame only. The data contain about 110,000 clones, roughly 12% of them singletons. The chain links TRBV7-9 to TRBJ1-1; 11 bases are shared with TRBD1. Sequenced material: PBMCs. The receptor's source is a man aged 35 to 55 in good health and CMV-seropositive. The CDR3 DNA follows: TGTGCCAGCAGCCCCTGGACAGGGGGCGCCCGGAACACTGAAGCTTTCTTT. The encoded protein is CASSPWTGGARNTEAFF.